These T cell receptor beta chains were read from a single sample in a study of T cell changes during pregnancy in multiple sclerosis. Measured with immunoSEQ multiplex PCR; TCRdb has only the in-frame clones, and not every one. The sample includes tens of thousands of clones, more than 85% of them seen just once. Here the sequenced sample was peripheral blood, taken before pregnancy. The receptor set was obtained from a female donor with multiple sclerosis, enrolled in a pregnancy study. The CDR3 runs from the conserved cysteine through the conserved F or W. Fields, in order: clone size, V gene, J gene, CDR3 protein. Clone size is stated in some rows and not others, as once, few, many or a class when expanded.

-	TRBV5-4	TRBJ2-5	CASSSRGGGETQYF
-	TRBV7-8	TRBJ1-2	CASRPGQAQANYGYTF
-	TRBV30	TRBJ2-7	CAWSGDTVSTYEQYF
-	TRBV5-1	TRBJ2-3	CASSSGLANTDTQYF
-	TRBV12-5	TRBJ2-7	CASAPDSLYEQYF
-	TRBV15	TRBJ2-7	CATSRDMTAYEQYF
-	TRBV5-4	TRBJ1-2	CASSLATDYGYTF
-	TRBV25-1	TRBJ2-2	CASSTRRGKTGELFF
-	TRBV7-7	TRBJ2-5	CASSVQGPGGGETQYF
-	TRBV2	TRBJ2-5	CASHFDRSVETQYF
-	TRBV28	TRBJ1-2	CASSTGEANYGYTF
once	TRBV28	TRBJ2-5	CASSLIRETQYF
-	TRBV10-2	TRBJ2-7	CASSEGGRDRDEQYF
-	TRBV5-1	TRBJ2-2	CASSWGGAGELFF
-	TRBV6-1	TRBJ1-4	CASSDRQGRGEKLFF
-	TRBV5-1	TRBJ2-5	CASSQRTNQETQYF
-	TRBV5-4	TRBJ2-7	CASSSGTSGNEQYF
-	TRBV5-1	TRBJ1-4	CASSPKTGSEKLFF